This T cell receptor beta chain was profiled in a study of blood T cells in healthy people across ages. For the second PCR, which ran for 7 to 11 cycles, a sample-barcoded 5' primer and a J-beta primer mix were used. TCRdb called the 5' RACE reads again in MiXCR, with one record for every CDR3 protein. The top ten hold around 41% of the sample, which has around 800,000 distinct CDR3 sequences, 53% seen once. The table lists this clonotype with a few counts. At one of its ends the junction is not consistent with the germline gene, which may arise from a read error. Total RNA extracted from each sample amounted to at least 6 micrograms. The sequence came from a man older than 75 in good health. Material for sequencing was blood.

CDR3 DNA sequence: TGTGCCAGCAGTGACTCGATTAATCAGCCCCAGCATTTT. This sequence encodes CASSDSINQPQHF. The chain uses TRBV6-2 or TRBV6-3 and TRBJ1-5; D is unclear. CDR1 and CDR2 (germline): MNHEY, SVGEGT. CDR3 length: 13 amino acids.